This T cell receptor beta chain is from a study of somatic mutations in cytotoxic T cells in rheumatoid arthritis. Overall study context: Nearly 100% purity was obtained when some V beta antibody-stained T-cell populations were flow-sorted; these included V beta1+ cells sequenced for TCRB.

Using immunoSEQ multiplex PCR, the repertoire was profiled, and TCRdb retains in-frame clones only, with some absent. The sample shows some 40,000 clones, 84% of them seen only once. Deletions cut 4 bases from V and 1 base from J, with 16 bases between. The length of the CDR3 is 16 residues. The germline V gene has CDR1 MNHEY and CDR2 SVGAGI. This TCR was sampled from a man aged 40-55 years in good health. V usage is TRBV6-5 and J usage is TRBJ1-2, with a weak D call TRBD1 (6 bases). The sequencing input was CD8+ T cells sorted from blood. The CDR3 DNA is TGTGCCAGCAGTTCCCCAGGGGAGGGAAGTAACTATGGCTACACCTTC. This gives the protein CASSSPGEGSNYGYTF.